What follows is one TCR beta chain and its context. Its antigen is not known. The V end was cut by 0 bases, the J end by 4 bases, with 2 bases between. CDR1 and CDR2 (germline): SGHRS, YFSETQ. The CDR3 has 11 amino acids. At survey level, the immunoSEQ assay was run in its v3.0 version. The assay was immunoSEQ multiplex PCR, and TCRdb's table has in-frame clones only and misses some. The sample has about 24,000 clones, 80% to 85% seen once. These data are taken from a study of long-term antiretroviral therapy in people with HIV. General observations from the study: No data were available on ART adherence, viral resistance or therapy changes.

Sampling of each donor yielded at least one pre-ART PBMC sample and at least two post-ART PBMC samples. Every single participant having HIV got treatment inside the United States. The chain couples TRBV5-1 to TRBJ2-7; D not certain. The clonotype comes from a woman aged 18-29 years with HIV. This material consisted of unsorted PBMCs, taken at the start of antiretroviral therapy, before treatment. CDR3: CASSLGYEQYF. In nucleotides, the CDR3 is TGCGCCAGCAGCTTGGGATACGAGCAGTACTTC.